This passage covers 28 T cell receptor beta chains from one sample sequenced in a study of TIL therapy for anti-PD-1-resistant metastatic lung cancer. The time point is: pre-treatment sample, taken before nivolumab and TIL therapy. The tumor samples were excised metastases, mostly pleural nodules or supraclavicular lymph nodes. This was the immunoSEQ v3 assay. Here immunoSEQ multiplex PCR was the method, and the copy in TCRdb shows in-frame clones only, minus some. Of under 11,000 clones in the sample, 50% to 60% were seen once. The starting material was tumor tissue, obtained at baseline. These receptors were obtained from a person aged 25 to 79 with non-small cell lung cancer.

The genes are TRBV7-9 and TRBJ1-4, with D unclear. V lost 0 bases and J 0 bases, leaving 11 bases between the germline ends. CDR1 SEHNR and CDR2 FQNEAQ come from the germline V gene (reference sequence). There are 17 residues in the CDR3. This chain's CDR3 is CASSLARTEATNEKLFF. CDR3 nucleotides: TGTGCCAGCAGCTTAGCGCGGACGGAAGCAACTAATGAAAAACTGTTTTTT.

The V call is TRBV5-4, the J call TRBJ2-5; D ambiguous. Gene TRBJ2-7 matches the end of the DNA better, so the J call may be wrong. The CDR3 has 13 residues. The germline gives CDR1 SGHNT, CDR2 YYREEE (reference sequence). CDR3 in DNA: TGTGCCAGCAGCTACTATAGGGCCTACGAGCAGTACTTC. Its protein product is CASSYYRAYEQYF.

The rearrangement links TRBV11-2 to TRBJ2-1; TRBD2 aligns across 9 bases. The CDR3 is made up of 17 amino acids. Germline V lookup: CDR1 SGHAT, CDR2 FQNNGV. V was clipped by 5 bases and J by 0 bases; unmatched bases: 8. The CDR3 DNA reads as TGTGCCAGCAGCCCGATAGCGGGAGTAAGCTCCTACAATGAGCAGTTCTTC. This sequence encodes CASSPIAGVSSYNEQFF.

This CDR3 reads CAWRERGRTDTQYF. In nucleotides, the CDR3 is TGTGCCTGGAGAGAGCGGGGCCGCACAGATACGCAGTATTTT. V usage is TRBV30 and J usage is TRBJ2-3, with 7 bases identical to TRBD2. This CDR3 has 14 amino acids. Germline CDR1 is GTSNPN and CDR2 is SVGIG (reference sequence). V trimming: 3 bases; J trimming: 1 base; junction bases outside the gene matches: 4.

This chain links TRBV28 with TRBJ1-4; D not resolved. The V and J ends lost 4 bases and 11 bases respectively, with 11 bases between them. The CDR3 has 12 residues. CDR1 is MDHEN, CDR2 SYDVKM, per germline. The CDR3 DNA reads as TGTGCCAGCAGTTCCGTAAGGAGGAAACTGTTTTTT. This sequence encodes CASSSVRRKLFF.

The rearrangement links TRBV5-1 to TRBJ1-1; perhaps TRBD1 as D (5 bases). The V gene's germline CDR1 is SGHRS and CDR2 YFSETQ. The CDR3 loop spans 14 amino acids. Trimming shortened V by 0 bases and J by 7 bases, and 13 bases separated the two germline ends. The CDR3, as DNA: TGCGCCAGCAGCTTGGCTCGAGGGGCTGGTGAAGCTTTCTTT. Protein product: CASSLARGAGEAFF.

The V and J genes are TRBV7-9 and TRBJ2-1; D tentatively fits TRBD1 or TRBD2 (5 bases each). The V end lost 3 bases, the J end lost 1 base, and 13 bases lay between the germline ends. Germline V gives CDR1 SEHNR, CDR2 FQNEAQ (reference sequence). This CDR3 spans 16 amino acids. The CDR3 DNA reads as TGTGCCAGCAGCTTGGGGACGGGATTTTCCTACAATGAGCAGTTCTTC. Amino acids: CASSLGTGFSYNEQFF.

CDR3 nucleotide sequence: TGCGCCAGCAGCCAAGGGACTTGGGACACCGGTGAAGCTTTCTTT. This sequence encodes CASSQGTWDTGEAFF. V gene TRBV4-1 combines with J gene TRBJ1-1, with a possible D match to TRBD1 (6 bases). CDR3 length: 15 residues. The germline CDR1 and CDR2 sequences are MGHRA and YSYEKL. The V gene lost 1 base and the J gene lost 7 bases, with 16 bases spanning the gap.

This clone is termed medium-sized (0.01 to 0.1%). The J gene is TRBJ2-6, the V gene TRBV5-1; tentative D call: TRBD1 (6 bases). V was cut by 4 bases and J by 8 bases, with 16 bases left in between. The CDR3 contains 15 residues. Germline CDR1 SGHRS, CDR2 YFSETQ. This chain's CDR3 is CASSIGPGDTNVLTF. The CDR3 region has the DNA TGCGCCAGCAGCATCGGGCCAGGGGATACCAACGTCCTGACTTTC.

The genes are TRBV5-1 and TRBJ2-3; D gene ambiguous. V was shortened by 1 base and J by 5 bases, with 17 bases between the two germline ends. The CDR3 loop spans 16 amino acids. Germline CDR1 is SGHRS and CDR2 is YFSETQ. Here the CDR3 DNA reads TGCGCCAGCAGCTTGCCGAAAGGGCCTTCTGGAGATACGCAGTATTTT. Residues: CASSLPKGPSGDTQYF.

This rearrangement joins TRBV6-6 to TRBJ2-7; 9 positions match TRBD1. The V gene's germline CDR1 is MNHNY and CDR2 SVGAGI (reference sequence). Losses at the gene ends were 6 bases for V and 4 bases for J; bases not matched to a gene: 7. The CDR3 runs 14 residues. The CDR3 DNA reads as TGTGCCAGCAGGGTTGGACAGGGGTCTTACGAGCAGTACTTC. Translated: CASRVGQGSYEQYF.

The CDR3 sequence is CASSSEYRAAGGYTF. The CDR3 DNA follows: TGTGCCAGCAGTTCCGAGTACAGAGCCGCCGGTGGCTACACCTTC. This rearrangement joins TRBV6-5 to TRBJ1-2; D remains ambiguous. In germline, CDR1 is MNHEY, CDR2 SVGAGI. Trimming took off 4 bases at V and 7 bases at J, with 19 bases between the two ends. The CDR3 sequence is 15 residues long.

This clone is deemed medium-sized. V and J are TRBV27 and TRBJ1-6; no reliable D call. The CDR3 loop spans 14 amino acids. Looked up from germline, CDR1 is MNHEY and CDR2 is SMNVEV (reference sequence). The V and J ends lost 2 bases and 8 bases respectively, with 10 bases between them. For the CDR3, the DNA is TGTGCCAGCAGTTTAGGAGGAGTTGATTCACCCCTCCACTTT. Protein sequence: CASSLGGVDSPLHF.

The chain employs TRBV5-1 and TRBJ2-1; D gene unclear. The CDR3 is 14 amino acids. CDR1 SGHRS and CDR2 YFSETQ come from the germline V gene. The V gene lost 2 bases and the J gene lost 7 bases, with 13 bases spanning the gap. In DNA form, the CDR3 reads TGCGCCAGCAGCTTCCGGACCAATCCGAATGAGCAGTTCTTC. This gives the protein CASSFRTNPNEQFF.

This rearrangement joins TRBV7-9 to TRBJ2-7, with D possibly TRBD1 on 5 matching bases. The CDR3 consists of 14 residues. The V end was cut by 4 bases, the J end by 0 bases, with 10 bases between. Germline CDR1 SEHNR, CDR2 FQNEAQ (reference sequence). This CDR3 is CASSWGAASYEQYF. As DNA, the CDR3 is TGTGCCAGCAGCTGGGGCGCAGCCTCCTACGAGCAGTACTTC.

This clone was counted a few times. The chain couples TRBV25-1 to TRBJ2-7; possibly TRBD1 or TRBD2 for D (5 bases each). There are 12 residues in the CDR3. Germline CDR1 and CDR2: MGHDK and SYGVNS. Trimming took off 6 bases at V and 9 bases at J, with 15 bases between the two ends. The CDR3 nucleotides read TGTGCCAGCAGCGGGACCGCTCCGGGGCAGTACTTC. It yields the protein CASSGTAPGQYF.

The chain is built from TRBV7-9 and TRBJ2-6, with D possibly called TRBD1 or TRBD2 (5 bases each). The CDR3 has 17 amino acids. Germline CDR1 SEHNR, CDR2 FQNEAQ (reference sequence). The ends were cut back, 7 bases at V and 0 bases at J, with 16 bases in the middle. As DNA, the CDR3 is TGTGCCAGCAAACTCATCAGGGAGAGCTCTGGGGCCAACGTCCTGACTTTC. Its translation is CASKLIRESSGANVLTF. Using reference TRBV7-9 and TRBJ2-6 for the parts outside the CDR3, the full variable domain is DTGVSQNPRHKITKRGQNVTFRCDPISEHNRLYWYRQTLGQGPEFLTYFQNEAQLEKSRLLSDRFSAERPKGSFSTLEIQRTEQGDSAMYLCASKLIRESSGANVLTFGAGSRLTVL.

This clone was seen a single time. At the DNA level, this CDR3 is encoded by other sequences in the same sample as well. V gene TRBV4-2 combines with J gene TRBJ2-7; D is uncertain. V was shortened by 4 bases and J by 1 base, with 14 bases between the two germline ends. Germline CDR1 is LGHNA and CDR2 is YNFKEQ. CDR3 length equals 15 residues. Written as DNA, the CDR3 is TGTGCCAGCAGCCCAGGCCGCGCAGCTTCCTACGAGCAGTACTTC. It is translated as CASSPGRAASYEQYF.

V usage is TRBV6-6 and J usage is TRBJ1-2, with D possibly TRBD1 on 5 matching bases. Trimming cost V 3 bases and J 6 bases, with 8 bases left between them. This CDR3 is built from 12 residues. Per the germline V gene, CDR1 is MNHNY and CDR2 is SVGAGI (reference sequence). CDR3 sequence reads: CASSYGGNGYTF. CDR3 DNA sequence: TGTGCCAGCAGTTATGGGGGGAATGGCTACACCTTC.

The table lists this clone with a few counts. The chain carries TRBV7-3 and TRBJ1-6; no firm D call. The germline CDR1 and CDR2 sequences are SGHTA and FQGTGA. V lost 1 base and J 9 bases, leaving 10 bases between the germline ends. This CDR3 has 14 amino acids. CDR3 bases: TGTGCCAGCAGCTTAAGGGCAGAGGGTTCACCCCTCCACTTT. This gives the protein CASSLRAEGSPLHF.

By share, this clone ranks as medium-sized. This CDR3 is missing its conserved last phenylalanine or tryptophan, likely due to a read error. The limits of the CDR3 on the DNA are not certain, so only TCRdb's listed CDR3 is given. The chain combines TRBV5-4 with TRBJ2-7; the DNA was not used to check the table's D call, TRBD2. The CDR3 spans 9 amino acids, including both terminal residues. Germline CDR1 reads SGHNT; CDR2 reads YYREEE (reference sequence). The CDR3 loop reads CASSLLAGS.

This clone appeared a few times. The chain has TRBV2 and TRBJ2-7; D not certain. The length of the CDR3 is 13 residues. Germline V gene data show CDR1 as SNHLY and CDR2 as FYNNEI. The ends were cut back, 6 bases at V and 2 bases at J, with 11 bases in the middle. Here the CDR3 DNA reads TGTGCCAGCAGGGGTCCTTTCACCTACGAGCAGTACTTC. This translates into CASRGPFTYEQYF.

The rearrangement uses TRBV2 and TRBJ1-6, with D tentatively TRBD1 (5 bases). CDR1 SNHLY and CDR2 FYNNEI come from the germline V gene. Trimming stripped 0 bases from V and 9 bases from J, with 6 bases between. This CDR3 contains 13 residues. The CDR3: CASSEAQGSPLHF. The CDR3 nucleotides are TGTGCCAGCAGTGAAGCGCAGGGTTCACCCCTCCACTTT. Complete variable domain (other parts from reference TRBV2 and TRBJ1-6): EPEVTQTPSHQVTQMGQEVILRCVPISNHLYFYWYRQILGQKVEFLVSFYNNEISEKSEIFDDQFSVERPDGSNFTLKIRSTKLEDSAMYFCASSEAQGSPLHFGNGTRLTVT.

This clone was detected a few times. The chain combines TRBV9 with TRBJ2-7, with 8 bases fitting TRBD1. J lost 6 bases, V lost 4 bases, and 6 bases had no gene match. The CDR3 runs to 13 residues. CDR1 is SGDLS and CDR2 is YYNGEE in the germline V gene. The CDR3 loop is CASSPRTGSEQYF. The CDR3 DNA sequence: TGTGCCAGCAGCCCTCGGACAGGGTCCGAGCAGTACTTC.

The CDR3 DNA reads as TGTGCCAGCAGCTGGTCTGTGACAGCTAACTATGGCTACACCTTC. Its translation: CASSWSVTANYGYTF. This chain links TRBV5-4 with TRBJ1-2, with D possibly matching TRBD1 (5 bases). The CDR3 extends over 15 amino acids. Germline V gene lookup returns CDR1 SGHNT and CDR2 YYREEE (reference sequence). V was trimmed by 3 bases and J by 0 bases, leaving 12 bases between them.

This clone was counted a few times. The rearrangement links TRBV4-2 to TRBJ2-1, with D perhaps given as TRBD1 or TRBD2 (6 bases each). The germline V and J ends were trimmed by 3 bases and 9 bases, with 21 bases remaining between them. Germline V CDR1 and CDR2: LGHNA, YNFKEQ. The CDR3 spans 16 residues. DNA of the CDR3: TGTGCCAGCAGCCACCCTGAAGAGGGGGGCATTGGTGAGCAGTTCTTC. It encodes CASSHPEEGGIGEQFF.

By proportion, this clone is medium-sized. The rearrangement uses TRBV4-1 and TRBJ2-3; D unresolved. This CDR3 contains 14 residues. V was clipped by 4 bases and J by 4 bases, with 12 bases between them. Germline-derived CDR1 and CDR2 are MGHRA and YSYEKL. CDR3 nucleotide sequence: TGCGCCAGCAGCCGCCTGGCCGACGCAGATACGCAGTATTTT. Translating it yields CASSRLADADTQYF.

V gene TRBV20-1 combines with J gene TRBJ1-3; D not resolved. V lost 5 bases to trimming and J lost 3 bases, with 5 bases between them. Germline V gene sequence: CDR1 DFQATT, CDR2 SNEGSKA (reference sequence). The CDR3 runs 11 residues. CDR3 residues: CSAWGGNTIYF. CDR3 sequence (DNA): TGCAGTGCTTGGGGTGGAAACACCATATATTTT.